This entry concerns a single T cell receptor beta chain. This clonotype has a handful of counts. There is no known antigen for this receptor. Per-nucleotide qualities are absent, and no much larger clonotype sits a single base away. The data belong to a study of T-cell memory formation after mild COVID-19 (dated by TCRdb to the early 2020s). Notes on the research overall: TCR sequence clusters from the two donors were largely donor specific. Longitudinal TCRalpha and TCRbeta repertoire sequencing tracked T-cell clones expanding and contracting after mild COVID-19 in two donors. Two young, previously healthy adult volunteers made up the cohort, one male and one female.

Sequenced on an Illumina NovaSeq 6000. Using 5'RACE with constant-segment primers, TCRalpha and TCRbeta cDNA libraries were constructed, with sample barcodes and unique molecular identifiers added in the process. RNA was extracted from every sample with Trizol reagent. Library amplification was performed in two PCR steps, and a second sample barcode and Illumina TruSeq adapters were introduced in the second step. Sequencing of libraries was performed on an Illumina NovaSeq with 2 x 150 bp paired-end reads. The original pipeline was this. Reads were demultiplexed and collapsed into UMI-guided consensus sequences with migec v1.2.7. Using mixcr v2.1.11, UMI consensuses were aligned to TRA and TRB V and J templates and then assembled into clonotypes. A clonotype was counted as expanded or contracted only if both edgeR and NoisET called the change significant, with noise models trained on biological replicates. edgeR calls used a false discovery rate-adjusted p below 0.01 and a log2 fold-change threshold of 1. As an exploratory analysis of dynamics, max-normalized trajectories of the 1000 most abundant clonotypes were examined by PCA with hierarchical clustering. Separately sequenced CD4+ and CD8+ repertoires were used to assign the CD4 or CD8 phenotype of responding clones. TCRdb redid the processing of the public reads, applying fastp at Q25 and MiXCR, and retained in-frame beta chains. Each record represents a unique CDR3 protein, reported with the most common genes and DNA among its rows. The V and J calls come from TCRdb's annotation, not from the publication. This sample gives approximately 410,000 distinct CDR3 sequences in total; about a quarter of them show up just once. The top ten hold over 10% of the sample.

PBMCs were isolated by Ficoll-Paque density gradient centrifugation. Here is what the overall study found, with its caveats: SARS-CoV-2 specificity of the second-wave clones peaking on day 37 was not confirmed. Some responding clones were detected in pre-infection memory, suggesting pre-existing cross-reactive memory T cells joined the SARS-CoV-2 response. Contracting CD4+ clones appeared mostly in the CM and EM memory subsets, whereas CD8+ clones were enriched in EMRA. The study covered only a couple of mild cases, and larger cohorts including severe cases with pre-infection samples were considered necessary. Clones that contracted from day 15 to 85 showed balanced CD4/CD8 phenotypes, whereas a second wave of clones that expanded from day 15 to 37 leaned towards CD4+.

The sample was PBMCs or a T cell subset sorted from them (not recorded which). The source is an adult woman who had mild COVID-19 (a few samples of this study predate the infection). The sample titles of this study are shuffled in the database, so cell type and time point are left out; the donor was told from shared clones.

The sequenced DNA is TGCGCCAGCAGCCAAGGAAGACCGGGACAGGGGAACACTGAAGCTTTCTTT. Translated, it reads CASSQGRPGQGNTEAFF. The chain links TRBV4-1 with TRBJ1-1, with 9 bases in between that match TRBD1. The CDR3 goes from the cysteine to the phenylalanine over 17 residues. Here the CDR3 DNA is all that survives: 51 bases in frame from base 1. Via the germline V gene, CDR1 is MGHRA and CDR2 YSYEKL. V is cut back by 1 base and J by 1 base, with 7 bases in the junction unmatched.